The rows below give T cell receptor beta chains drawn from one sample of a study of shared clonotypes between healthy human individuals. Sequenced by immunoSEQ multiplex PCR; TCRdb stores in-frame clones only, minus some. The sample yields millions of clones, over 85% seen once. Material for sequencing was naive CD4+ T cells sorted from blood. The receptors stem from a man younger than 35 in good health. Both conserved end residues are part of each CDR3. D genes are given only for firm matches. The size of a clone is reported for some rows only, either as once, few or many, or as a class for expanded clones.

V gene	clone size	J gene	D gene	CDR3 DNA	CDR3 protein
TRBV5-1	-	TRBJ1-6	-	TGCGCCAGCAGCTTGAGGCAGGGAAGGGACTCACCCCTCCACTTT	CASSLRQGRDSPLHF
TRBV5-6	-	TRBJ2-2	-	TGTGCCAGCAGCTTGGCCCCCCACGGTTTCACCGGGGAGCTGTTTTTT	CASSLAPHGFTGELFF
TRBV10-1	-	TRBJ2-7	TRBD1	TGCGCCAGCAGTGCAGGGGGCTCCCACGAGCAGTACTTC	CASSAGGSHEQYF
TRBV7-9	-	TRBJ2-1	-	TGTGCCAGCAGCTTACCCAATGAGCAGTTCTTC	CASSLPNEQFF
TRBV29-1	-	TRBJ1-1	-	TGCAGCGTTGAACGGGGTAGCACTGAAGCTTTCTTT	CSVERGSTEAFF
TRBV4-1	-	TRBJ2-5	TRBD2	TGCGCCAGCAGCCAGGGATCAGTAGCGGGAGGGGAGACCCAGTACTTC	CASSQGSVAGGETQYF
TRBV7-9	-	TRBJ2-5	TRBD2	TGTGCCACTCCTGTCGGGGGGGAAGAGACCCAGTACTTC	CATPVGGEETQYF
TRBV14	-	TRBJ2-3	-	TGTGCCAGCAGCCTGGACTCTTACTTGGGCACAGATACGCAGTATTTT	CASSLDSYLGTDTQYF
TRBV18	few	TRBJ2-7	-	TGTGCCAGCTCAGCCCGCAGGGGATACGAGCAGTACTTC	CASSARRGYEQYF
TRBV15	-	TRBJ1-1	-	TGTGCCACCAGCAGAGAGACTTGGAACACTGAAGCTTTCTTT	CATSRETWNTEAFF
TRBV4-2	-	TRBJ2-5	TRBD1	TGTGCCAGCAGCCAAGTTGGGGGACAGCAAGAGACCCAGTACTTC	CASSQVGGQQETQYF
TRBV6-5	-	TRBJ2-7	TRBD1	TGTGCCAGCAGTCCCTGGTCAGGGGGTTTAGACGAGCAGTACTTC	CASSPWSGGLDEQYF
TRBV6-5	-	TRBJ2-7	-	TGTGCCAGCAGCAGGGACACCATCTACGAGCAGTACTTC	CASSRDTIYEQYF
TRBV5-1	-	TRBJ1-6	TRBD1	TGCGCCAGCAGCCCGGGACAGGGGAATTCACCCCTCCACTTT	CASSPGQGNSPLHF
TRBV5-1	-	TRBJ1-1	-	TGCGCCAGCAGCTTGTTATCGGATTTGAACACTGAAGCTTTCTTT	CASSLLSDLNTEAFF
TRBV5-1	-	TRBJ2-5	-	TGCGCCAGCAGAGCGGGCCCCCAAGAGACCCAGTACTTC	CASRAGPQETQYF
TRBV2	once	TRBJ1-6	-	TGTGCCAGCAGTGGGGAGACTAATTCACCCCTCCACTTT	CASSGETNSPLHF
TRBV7-9	-	TRBJ1-4	-	TGTGCCAGCAGCTCCGGGATTGCAACTAATGAAAAACTGTTTTTT	CASSSGIATNEKLFF
TRBV12-5	-	TRBJ2-7	-	TGTGCTAGTGGTTTGGGGTACCCAGGGGCCTACGAGCAGTACTTC	CASGLGYPGAYEQYF
TRBV5-4	-	TRBJ2-1	TRBD2	TGTGCCAGCAGAGATGGACTAGCGGGAGTTAATGAGCAGTTCTTC	CASRDGLAGVNEQFF
TRBV5-1	-	TRBJ1-3	-	TGCGCCAGCAGCACTAGGCAGGGTGGTTCTGGAAACACCATATATTTT	CASSTRQGGSGNTIYF
TRBV2	-	TRBJ2-4	TRBD1	TGTGCCAGCAGTGGGACAGGGGCAACCAAAAACATTCAGTACTTC	CASSGTGATKNIQYF
TRBV11-3	-	TRBJ1-1	TRBD1	TGTGCCAGCAGGGACAGGGGGCGCGAGTGGAGGGCTTTCTTT	CASRDRGREWRAFF